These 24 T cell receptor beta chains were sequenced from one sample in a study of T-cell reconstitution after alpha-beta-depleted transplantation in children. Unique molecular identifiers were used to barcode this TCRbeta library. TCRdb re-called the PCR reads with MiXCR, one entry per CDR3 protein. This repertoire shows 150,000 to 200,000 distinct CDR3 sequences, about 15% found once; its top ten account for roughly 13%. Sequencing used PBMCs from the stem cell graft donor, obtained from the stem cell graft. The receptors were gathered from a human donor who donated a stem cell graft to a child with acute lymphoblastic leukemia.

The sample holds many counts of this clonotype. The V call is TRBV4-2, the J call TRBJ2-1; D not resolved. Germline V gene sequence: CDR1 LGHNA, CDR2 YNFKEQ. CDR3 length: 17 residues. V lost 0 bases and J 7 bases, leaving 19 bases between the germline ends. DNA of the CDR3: TGTGCCAGCAGCCAAGAAGACTTCGGTAACAGCGAAAATGAGCAGTTCTTC. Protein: CASSQEDFGNSENEQFF.

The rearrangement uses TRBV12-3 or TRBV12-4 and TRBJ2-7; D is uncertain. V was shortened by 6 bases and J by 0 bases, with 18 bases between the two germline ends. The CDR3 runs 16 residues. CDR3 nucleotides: TGTGCCAGCAGGTCTAATAGCACGAGAAGCTCCTACGAGCAGTACTTC. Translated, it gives CASRSNSTRSSYEQYF.

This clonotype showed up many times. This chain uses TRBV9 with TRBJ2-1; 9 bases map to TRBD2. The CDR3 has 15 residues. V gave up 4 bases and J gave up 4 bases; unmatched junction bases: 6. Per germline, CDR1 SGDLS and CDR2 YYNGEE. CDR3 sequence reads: CASSFLAGTYNEQFF. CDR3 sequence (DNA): TGTGCCAGCAGCTTCCTAGCGGGGACTTACAATGAGCAGTTCTTC.

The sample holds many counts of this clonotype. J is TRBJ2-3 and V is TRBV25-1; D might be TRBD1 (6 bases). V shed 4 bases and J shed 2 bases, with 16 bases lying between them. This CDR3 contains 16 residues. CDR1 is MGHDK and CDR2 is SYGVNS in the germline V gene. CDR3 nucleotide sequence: TGTGCCAGCAGTGGGAAGACAGGTTATAACACAGATACGCAGTATTTT. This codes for CASSGKTGYNTDTQYF.

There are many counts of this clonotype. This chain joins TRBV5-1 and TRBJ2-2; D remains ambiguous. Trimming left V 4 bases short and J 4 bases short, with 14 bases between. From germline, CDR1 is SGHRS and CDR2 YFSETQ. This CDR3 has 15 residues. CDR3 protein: CASSADGQTTGELFF. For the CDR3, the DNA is TGCGCCAGCAGCGCTGATGGGCAAACCACCGGGGAGCTGTTTTTT.

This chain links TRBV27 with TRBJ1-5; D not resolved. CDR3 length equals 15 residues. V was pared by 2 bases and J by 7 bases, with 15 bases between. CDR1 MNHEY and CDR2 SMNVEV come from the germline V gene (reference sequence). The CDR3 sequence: CASSLRSVLGQPQHF. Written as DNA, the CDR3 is TGTGCCAGCAGTTTACGTTCGGTTTTAGGACAGCCCCAGCATTTT.

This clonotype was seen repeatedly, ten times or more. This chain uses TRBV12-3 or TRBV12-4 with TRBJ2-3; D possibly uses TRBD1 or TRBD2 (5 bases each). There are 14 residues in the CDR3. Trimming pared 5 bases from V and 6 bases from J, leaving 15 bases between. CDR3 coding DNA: TGTGCCAGCAGTCAGACCGGGGCCCACGATACGCAGTATTTT. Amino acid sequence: CASSQTGAHDTQYF.

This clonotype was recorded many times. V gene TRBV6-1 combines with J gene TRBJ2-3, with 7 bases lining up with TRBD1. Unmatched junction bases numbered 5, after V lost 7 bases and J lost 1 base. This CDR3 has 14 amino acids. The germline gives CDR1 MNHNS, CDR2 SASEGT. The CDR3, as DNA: TGTGCCAGCAAACGGACAGGACGCACAGATACGCAGTATTTT. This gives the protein CASKRTGRTDTQYF.

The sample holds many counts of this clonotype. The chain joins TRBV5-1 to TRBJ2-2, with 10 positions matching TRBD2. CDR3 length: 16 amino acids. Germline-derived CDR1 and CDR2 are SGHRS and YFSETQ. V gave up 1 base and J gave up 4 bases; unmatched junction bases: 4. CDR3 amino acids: CASSLHASGGTGELFF. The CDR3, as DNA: TGCGCCAGCAGCTTGCATGCTAGCGGGGGCACCGGGGAGCTGTTTTTT.

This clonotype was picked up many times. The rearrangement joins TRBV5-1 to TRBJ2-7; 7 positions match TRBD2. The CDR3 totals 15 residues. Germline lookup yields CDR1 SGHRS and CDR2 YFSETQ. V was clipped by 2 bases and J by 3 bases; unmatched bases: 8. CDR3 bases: TGCGCCAGCAGCTTTCTAACCGGGACTAACTACGAGCAGTACTTC. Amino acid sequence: CASSFLTGTNYEQYF.

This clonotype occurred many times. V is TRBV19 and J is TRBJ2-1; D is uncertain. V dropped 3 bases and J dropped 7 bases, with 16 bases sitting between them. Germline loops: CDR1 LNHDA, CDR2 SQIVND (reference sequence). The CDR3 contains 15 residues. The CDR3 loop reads CASSIPGRFTNEQFF. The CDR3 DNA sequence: TGTGCCAGTAGTATTCCCGGAAGATTCACTAATGAGCAGTTCTTC.

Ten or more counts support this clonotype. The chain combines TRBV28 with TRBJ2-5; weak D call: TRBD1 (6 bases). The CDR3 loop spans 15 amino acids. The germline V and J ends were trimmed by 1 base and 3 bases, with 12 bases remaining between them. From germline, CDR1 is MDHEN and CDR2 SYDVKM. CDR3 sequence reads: CASSLLTWTEETQYF. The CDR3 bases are TGTGCCAGCAGTTTATTGACCTGGACAGAAGAGACCCAGTACTTC.

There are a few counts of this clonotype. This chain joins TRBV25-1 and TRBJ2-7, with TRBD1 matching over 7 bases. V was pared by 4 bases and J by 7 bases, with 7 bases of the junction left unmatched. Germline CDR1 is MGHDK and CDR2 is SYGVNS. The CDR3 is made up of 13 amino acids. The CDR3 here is CASSVTGLEEQYF. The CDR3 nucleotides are TGTGCCAGCAGTGTGACAGGGTTGGAGGAGCAGTACTTC.

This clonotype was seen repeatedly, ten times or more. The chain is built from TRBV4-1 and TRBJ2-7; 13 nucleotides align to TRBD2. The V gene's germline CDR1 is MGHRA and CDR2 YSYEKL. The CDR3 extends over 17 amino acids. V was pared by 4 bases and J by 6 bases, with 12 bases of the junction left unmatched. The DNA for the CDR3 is TGCGCCAGCAGCCCCTCAGGACTAGCGGGAGAGAGTAGCGAGCAGTACTTC. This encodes CASSPSGLAGESSEQYF.

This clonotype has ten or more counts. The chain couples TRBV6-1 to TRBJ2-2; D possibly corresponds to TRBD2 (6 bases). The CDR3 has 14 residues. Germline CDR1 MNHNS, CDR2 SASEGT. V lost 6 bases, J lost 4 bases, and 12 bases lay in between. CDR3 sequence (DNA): TGTGCCAGCAGGGAGGGGCTTTCCACCGGGGAGCTGTTTTTT. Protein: CASREGLSTGELFF.

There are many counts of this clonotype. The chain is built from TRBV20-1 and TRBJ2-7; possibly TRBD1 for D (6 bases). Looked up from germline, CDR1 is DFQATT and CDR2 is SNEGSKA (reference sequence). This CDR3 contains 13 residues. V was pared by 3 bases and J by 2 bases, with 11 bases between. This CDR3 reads CSASGTRTYEQYF. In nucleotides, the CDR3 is TGCAGTGCTAGTGGGACACGTACCTACGAGCAGTACTTC.

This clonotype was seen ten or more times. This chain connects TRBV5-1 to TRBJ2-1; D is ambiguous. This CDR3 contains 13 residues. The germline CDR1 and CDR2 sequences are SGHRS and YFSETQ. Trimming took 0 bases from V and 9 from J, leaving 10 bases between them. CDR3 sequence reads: CASSLDSRFEQFF. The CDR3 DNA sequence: TGCGCCAGCAGCTTGGATAGCCGGTTTGAGCAGTTCTTC.

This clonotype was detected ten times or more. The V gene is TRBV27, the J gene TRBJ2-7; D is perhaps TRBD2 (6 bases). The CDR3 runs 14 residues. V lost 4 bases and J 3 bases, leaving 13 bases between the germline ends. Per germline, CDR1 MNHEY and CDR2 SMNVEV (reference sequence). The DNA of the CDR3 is TGTGCCAGCAGTTCCCCCGCGGGGCTCTACGAGCAGTACTTC. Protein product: CASSSPAGLYEQYF.

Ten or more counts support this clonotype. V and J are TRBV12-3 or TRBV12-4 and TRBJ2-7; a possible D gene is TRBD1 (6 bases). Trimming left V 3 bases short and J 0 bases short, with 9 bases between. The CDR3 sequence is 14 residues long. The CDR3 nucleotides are TGTGCCAGCAGTTTCGGACAGCTCTCCTACGAGCAGTACTTC. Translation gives CASSFGQLSYEQYF.

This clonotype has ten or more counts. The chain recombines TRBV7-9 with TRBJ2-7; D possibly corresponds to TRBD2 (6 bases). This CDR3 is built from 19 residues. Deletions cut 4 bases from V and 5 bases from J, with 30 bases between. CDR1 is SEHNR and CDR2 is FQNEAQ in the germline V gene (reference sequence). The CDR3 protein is CASSSPTSSGGAGFNEQYF. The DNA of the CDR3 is TGTGCCAGCAGCTCGCCTACCTCCTCCGGCGGGGCCGGGTTCAACGAGCAGTACTTC.

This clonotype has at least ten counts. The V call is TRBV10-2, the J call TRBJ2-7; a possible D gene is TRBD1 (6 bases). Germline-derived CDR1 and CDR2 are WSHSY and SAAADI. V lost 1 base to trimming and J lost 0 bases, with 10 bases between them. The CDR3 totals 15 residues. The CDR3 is CASSEYQGLSYEQYF. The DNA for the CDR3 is TGCGCCAGCAGTGAGTACCAGGGGCTCTCCTACGAGCAGTACTTC.

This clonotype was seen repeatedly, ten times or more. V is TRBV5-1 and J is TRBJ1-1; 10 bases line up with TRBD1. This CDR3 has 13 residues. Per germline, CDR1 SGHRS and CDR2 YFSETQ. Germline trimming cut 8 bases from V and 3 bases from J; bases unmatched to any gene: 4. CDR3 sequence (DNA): TGCGCCAGTGGACAGGGGGTGGACACTGAAGCTTTCTTT. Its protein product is CASGQGVDTEAFF.

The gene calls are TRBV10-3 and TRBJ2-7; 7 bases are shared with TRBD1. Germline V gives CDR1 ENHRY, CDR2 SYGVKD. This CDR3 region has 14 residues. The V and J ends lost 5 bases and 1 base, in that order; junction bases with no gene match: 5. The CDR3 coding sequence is TGTGCCATCAGTAAGGACAGGCAATCCTACGAGCAGTACTTC. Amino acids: CAISKDRQSYEQYF.

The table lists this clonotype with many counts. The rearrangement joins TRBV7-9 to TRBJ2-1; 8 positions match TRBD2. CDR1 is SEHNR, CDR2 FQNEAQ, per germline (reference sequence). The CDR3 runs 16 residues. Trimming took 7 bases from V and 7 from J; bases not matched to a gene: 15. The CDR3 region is CASTPSGLAGLNEQFF. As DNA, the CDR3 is TGTGCCAGCACCCCAAGTGGACTAGCCGGTCTGAATGAGCAGTTCTTC.